This T cell receptor (beta chain) came from a study of cytomegalovirus exposure and HLA in healthy donors. The study, taken as a whole, reports: Later, an analysis showed that TCR beta chains associated with HLA were more clonally expanded than others that were equally common. Listed as cytomegalovirus-associated were 170 or so TCR beta chains. Later work found most CMV-associated TCR beta chains apparently HLA-restricted. Earlier analysis looked at TCR beta V segments, and most were productive about 90% or about 30% of the time.

CDR1 is SGHAT and CDR2 is FQNNGV in the germline V gene. The V end was cut by 4 bases, the J end by 0 bases, with 19 bases between. This CDR3 region has 17 residues. As to this clone: The target antigen is unknown.

13 Jbeta primers and 60 Vbeta primers were used for the PCR. Sequencing used immunoSEQ multiplex PCR; TCRdb keeps in-frame clones, though not all of them. Counted here are roughly 160,000 clones, 60% to 85% occurring once; the ten biggest clones make up around 3.5%. The sequence derives from a man younger than 45 in good health and CMV-seropositive. Sequenced sample: PBMCs. This chain links TRBV11-2 with TRBJ2-7; D is perhaps TRBD2 (7 bases). This CDR3 is CASSWRGGRTVSYEQYF. In DNA, the CDR3 is TGTGCCAGCAGCTGGAGGGGGGGACGGACAGTCTCCTACGAGCAGTACTTC. Looking up the rest from reference TRBV11-2 and TRBJ2-7 gives the full variable domain: EAGVAQSPRYKIIEKRQSVAFWCNPISGHATLYWYQQILGQGPKLLIQFQNNGVVDDSQLPKDRFSAERLKGVDSTLKIQPAKLEDSAVYLCASSWRGGRTVSYEQYFGPGTRLTVT.